This T cell receptor beta chain was captured in a study of T cell responses to AZD1222 COVID-19 vaccine. Only in-frame clones appear in the TCRdb table, and some are missing; sequencing was by immunoSEQ multiplex PCR. The sample contains 98,000 or so clones, 85% to 95% of which appear only once. The V and J ends lost 4 bases and 8 bases respectively, with 15 bases between them. From germline, CDR1 is SGHRS and CDR2 YFSETQ. CDR3 size: 13 residues. The sequences come from peripheral blood, collected on day 0 of AZD1222 vaccination. The chain employs TRBV5-1 and TRBJ1-1, with D possibly being TRBD1 (5 bases). This receptor was identified in an adult in good health. Here the CDR3 reads CASSDPGEDEAFF. The CDR3 DNA reads TGCGCCAGCAGCGATCCGGGGGAAGACGAAGCTTTCTTT.